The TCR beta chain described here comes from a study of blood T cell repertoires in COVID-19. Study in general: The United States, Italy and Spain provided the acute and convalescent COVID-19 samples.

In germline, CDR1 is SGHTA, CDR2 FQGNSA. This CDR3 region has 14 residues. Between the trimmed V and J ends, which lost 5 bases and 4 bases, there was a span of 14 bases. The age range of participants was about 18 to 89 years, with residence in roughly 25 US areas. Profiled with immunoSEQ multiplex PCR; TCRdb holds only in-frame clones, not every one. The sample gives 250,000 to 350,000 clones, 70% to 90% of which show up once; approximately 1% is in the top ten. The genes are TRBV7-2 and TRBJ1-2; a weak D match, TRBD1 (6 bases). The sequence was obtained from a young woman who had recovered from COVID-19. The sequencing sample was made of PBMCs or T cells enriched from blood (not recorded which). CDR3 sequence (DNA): TGTGCCAGCAGCCCGGGAGGACAGACCTATGGCTACACCTTC. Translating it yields CASSPGGQTYGYTF.